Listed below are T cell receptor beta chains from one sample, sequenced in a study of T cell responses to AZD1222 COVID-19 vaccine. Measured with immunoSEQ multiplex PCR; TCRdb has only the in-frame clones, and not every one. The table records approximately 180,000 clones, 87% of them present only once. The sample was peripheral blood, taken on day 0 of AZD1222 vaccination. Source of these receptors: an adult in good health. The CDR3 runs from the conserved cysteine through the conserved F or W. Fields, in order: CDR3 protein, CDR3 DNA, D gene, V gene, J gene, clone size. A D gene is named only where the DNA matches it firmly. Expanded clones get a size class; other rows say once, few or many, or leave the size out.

cdr3_aa: CASSPDQPQHF; cdr3_nt: TGTGCCAGCAGCCCCGATCAGCCCCAGCATTTT; d_call: .; v_call: TRBV6-2/TRBV6-3; j_call: TRBJ1-5; clone_size: .
cdr3_aa: CASSVGTHQETQYF; cdr3_nt: TGTGCCAGCAGCGTAGGGACTCACCAAGAGACCCAGTACTTC; d_call: .; v_call: TRBV9; j_call: TRBJ2-5; clone_size: .
cdr3_aa: CASSRDRRGTSGSYEQYF; cdr3_nt: TGTGCCAGTAGTCGAGATCGCCGCGGGACTAGCGGGAGCTACGAGCAGTACTTC; d_call: TRBD2; v_call: TRBV19; j_call: TRBJ2-7; clone_size: .
cdr3_aa: CASSQDNMAGQYGYTF; cdr3_nt: TGTGCCAGCAGCCAAGATAATATGGCGGGACAGTATGGCTACACCTTC; d_call: TRBD1; v_call: TRBV3-1/TRBV3-2; j_call: TRBJ1-2; clone_size: .
cdr3_aa: CASSQAGWTEDYEQYF; cdr3_nt: TGTGCCAGCAGCCAAGCTGGCTGGACAGAAGACTACGAGCAGTACTTC; d_call: .; v_call: TRBV3-1/TRBV3-2; j_call: TRBJ2-7; clone_size: once
cdr3_aa: CSGGRLAGRTDTQYF; cdr3_nt: TGCAGCGGTGGCCGACTAGCGGGCCGCACAGATACGCAGTATTTT; d_call: TRBD2; v_call: TRBV29-1; j_call: TRBJ2-3; clone_size: .
cdr3_aa: CASSFRTVLAKNIQYF; cdr3_nt: TGTGCCAGCAGCTTTCGGACAGTCTTAGCCAAAAACATTCAGTACTTC; d_call: .; v_call: TRBV11-2; j_call: TRBJ2-4; clone_size: .
cdr3_aa: CASSPEWTGRNTEAFF; cdr3_nt: TGTGCCAGCTCACCTGAGTGGACAGGGAGGAACACTGAAGCTTTCTTT; d_call: TRBD1; v_call: TRBV18; j_call: TRBJ1-1; clone_size: .
cdr3_aa: CASRSGGTGANVLTF; cdr3_nt: TGTGCCAGCAGGTCCGGGGGAACTGGGGCCAACGTCCTGACTTTC; d_call: .; v_call: TRBV7-6; j_call: TRBJ2-6; clone_size: .
cdr3_aa: CATSRGSRAGSTGELFF; cdr3_nt: TGTGCCACCAGCAGAGGTTCGCGAGCGGGAAGTACCGGGGAGCTGTTTTTT; d_call: TRBD2; v_call: TRBV15; j_call: TRBJ2-2; clone_size: .
cdr3_aa: CASSRTSGWDEQFF; cdr3_nt: TGCGCCAGCAGCCGGACTAGCGGCTGGGATGAGCAGTTCTTC; d_call: TRBD2; v_call: TRBV5-1; j_call: TRBJ2-1; clone_size: .
cdr3_aa: CASSLGGGGSKNIQYF; cdr3_nt: TGTGCCAGCAGCCTTGGAGGAGGGGGTTCCAAAAACATTCAGTACTTC; d_call: .; v_call: TRBV3-1/TRBV3-2; j_call: TRBJ2-4; clone_size: .
cdr3_aa: CASSLRPQMNTEAFF; cdr3_nt: TGTGCCAGCAGCTTGAGGCCACAGATGAACACTGAAGCTTTCTTT; d_call: .; v_call: TRBV5-5; j_call: TRBJ1-1; clone_size: .
cdr3_aa: CASSVGQGATYEQYF; cdr3_nt: TGTGCCAGCAGCGTAGGACAGGGGGCTACGTACGAGCAGTACTTC; d_call: TRBD1; v_call: TRBV9; j_call: TRBJ2-7; clone_size: .
cdr3_aa: CASSSDIMNTEAFF; cdr3_nt: TGTGCCAGCAGCTCGGACATCATGAACACTGAAGCTTTCTTT; d_call: .; v_call: TRBV9; j_call: TRBJ1-1; clone_size: .
cdr3_aa: CASSLTGSRNIQYF; cdr3_nt: TGTGCCAGCAGTTTAACCGGGAGCCGGAACATTCAGTACTTC; d_call: .; v_call: TRBV28; j_call: TRBJ2-4; clone_size: .
cdr3_aa: CASSVAYEDEAFF; cdr3_nt: TGTGCCAGCAGCGTAGCTTATGAGGACGAAGCTTTCTTT; d_call: .; v_call: TRBV9; j_call: TRBJ1-1; clone_size: .
cdr3_aa: CASSPRQTLSNQPQHF; cdr3_nt: TGTGCCAGCAGCCCCCGACAAACTCTATCTAATCAGCCCCAGCATTTT; d_call: .; v_call: TRBV5-8; j_call: TRBJ1-5; clone_size: .
cdr3_aa: CASSLGLTTDTQYF; cdr3_nt: TGTGCCAGCAGCTTGGGACTCACCACAGATACGCAGTATTTT; d_call: .; v_call: TRBV5-6; j_call: TRBJ2-3; clone_size: .
cdr3_aa: CASSPGTAYNEQFF; cdr3_nt: TGTGCCAGCTCACCAGGGACTGCGTACAATGAGCAGTTCTTC; d_call: .; v_call: TRBV18; j_call: TRBJ2-1; clone_size: .
cdr3_aa: CATSQGAPRDEQYF; cdr3_nt: TGTGCCACCAGTCAGGGGGCCCCCCGAGACGAGCAGTACTTC; d_call: TRBD1; v_call: TRBV24-1; j_call: TRBJ2-7; clone_size: .
cdr3_aa: CAGRDSHYSNQPQHF; cdr3_nt: TGTGCCGGCCGGGACAGCCACTATAGCAATCAGCCCCAGCATTTT; d_call: TRBD1; v_call: TRBV6-5; j_call: TRBJ1-5; clone_size: once
cdr3_aa: CASSHDRSYGYTF; cdr3_nt: TGCGCCAGCAGCCATGACAGAAGTTATGGCTACACCTTC; d_call: .; v_call: TRBV5-1; j_call: TRBJ1-2; clone_size: .
cdr3_aa: CASSYLPFSGFYEQYF; cdr3_nt: TGTGCCAGCAGTTACCTCCCTTTTAGCGGTTTCTACGAGCAGTACTTC; d_call: .; v_call: TRBV6-5; j_call: TRBJ2-7; clone_size: .
cdr3_aa: CASSLGQGRYGYTF; cdr3_nt: TGTGCCAGCAGCTTGGGGCAGGGGCGCTATGGCTACACCTTC; d_call: .; v_call: TRBV5-6; j_call: TRBJ1-2; clone_size: .
cdr3_aa: CASSFPLAGADTQYF; cdr3_nt: TGTGCCAGCAGCTTCCCCCTAGCGGGAGCAGATACGCAGTATTTT; d_call: TRBD2; v_call: TRBV7-8; j_call: TRBJ2-3; clone_size: .
cdr3_aa: CASSLHPGTVNTEAFF; cdr3_nt: TGCGCCAGCAGCCTGCATCCCGGGACAGTGAACACTGAAGCTTTCTTT; d_call: TRBD1; v_call: TRBV5-1; j_call: TRBJ1-1; clone_size: few
cdr3_aa: CASSLGTGVGYTF; cdr3_nt: TGTGCCAGCAGCCTGGGGACAGGGGTTGGCTACACCTTC; d_call: TRBD1; v_call: TRBV7-3; j_call: TRBJ1-2; clone_size: .
cdr3_aa: CASSEHMYNEQFF; cdr3_nt: TGTGCCAGCAGTGAACACATGTACAATGAGCAGTTCTTC; d_call: .; v_call: TRBV2; j_call: TRBJ2-1; clone_size: few
cdr3_aa: CASSESLLGARYNEQFF; cdr3_nt: TGCGCCAGCAGTGAGTCTCTCTTGGGGGCGAGATACAATGAGCAGTTCTTC; d_call: .; v_call: TRBV10-1; j_call: TRBJ2-1; clone_size: .
cdr3_aa: CASSDDRDYNSPLHF; cdr3_nt: TGTGCCAGCAGTGACGATAGGGACTATAATTCACCCCTCCACTTT; d_call: .; v_call: TRBV2; j_call: TRBJ1-6; clone_size: .
cdr3_aa: CASSVGDYGYTF; cdr3_nt: TGTGCCAGTAGTGTTGGGGACTATGGCTACACCTTC; d_call: .; v_call: TRBV19; j_call: TRBJ1-2; clone_size: .
cdr3_aa: CASSTGGQGNYGYTF; cdr3_nt: TGTGCCAGCAGCACCGGGGGACAGGGTAACTATGGCTACACCTTC; d_call: TRBD1; v_call: TRBV9; j_call: TRBJ1-2; clone_size: .
cdr3_aa: CASSAGGRSEAFF; cdr3_nt: TGTGCCAGCAGTGCTGGGGGCCGGAGTGAAGCTTTCTTT; d_call: .; v_call: TRBV25-1; j_call: TRBJ1-1; clone_size: .
cdr3_aa: CASSPVGQANTGELFF; cdr3_nt: TGTGCCAGCAGCCCCGTGGGACAGGCGAACACCGGGGAGCTGTTTTTT; d_call: TRBD1; v_call: TRBV6-2/TRBV6-3; j_call: TRBJ2-2; clone_size: .
cdr3_aa: CASSEQGWDTEAFF; cdr3_nt: TGTGCCAGCAGCGAACAGGGGTGGGACACTGAAGCTTTCTTT; d_call: TRBD1; v_call: TRBV2; j_call: TRBJ1-1; clone_size: once
cdr3_aa: CSVGGGGSPEAFF; cdr3_nt: TGCAGCGTTGGTGGCGGTGGGAGTCCTGAAGCTTTCTTT; d_call: .; v_call: TRBV29-1; j_call: TRBJ1-1; clone_size: .
cdr3_aa: CASSLYGRANEQFF; cdr3_nt: TGTGCCAGCAGTTTATACGGGAGGGCCAATGAGCAGTTCTTC; d_call: TRBD2; v_call: TRBV27; j_call: TRBJ2-1; clone_size: .
cdr3_aa: CASSVLDRTYEQYF; cdr3_nt: TGTGCCAGTAGTGTCCTGGACAGGACCTACGAGCAGTACTTC; d_call: TRBD1; v_call: TRBV19; j_call: TRBJ2-7; clone_size: .
cdr3_aa: CASSYSRRNGYTF; cdr3_nt: TGTGCCAGCAGTTACTCGAGGCGTAATGGCTACACCTTC; d_call: .; v_call: TRBV6-5; j_call: TRBJ1-2; clone_size: .
cdr3_aa: CASSPGTGFSHEQYF; cdr3_nt: TGTGCCAGCAGTCCAGGGACAGGGTTTTCCCACGAGCAGTACTTC; d_call: TRBD1; v_call: TRBV27; j_call: TRBJ2-7; clone_size: .
cdr3_aa: CASSLDNEQFF; cdr3_nt: TGTGCCAGCAGTTTGGACAATGAGCAGTTCTTC; d_call: .; v_call: TRBV2; j_call: TRBJ2-1; clone_size: .
cdr3_aa: CASSLRWQETQYF; cdr3_nt: TGTGCCAGCAGCTTGCGTTGGCAAGAGACCCAGTACTTC; d_call: .; v_call: TRBV11-2; j_call: TRBJ2-5; clone_size: .
cdr3_aa: CATSILRTATYEQYF; cdr3_nt: TGTGCCACCAGCATATTGCGGACAGCTACCTACGAGCAGTACTTC; d_call: .; v_call: TRBV15; j_call: TRBJ2-7; clone_size: .
cdr3_aa: CASSWSGPYNEQFF; cdr3_nt: TGTGCCAGCAGCTGGAGCGGGCCCTACAATGAGCAGTTCTTC; d_call: .; v_call: TRBV7-2; j_call: TRBJ2-1; clone_size: .
cdr3_aa: CASSSPGGQGGLAEAFF; cdr3_nt: TGTGCCAGCAGCAGCCCCGGTGGACAGGGTGGGTTGGCTGAAGCTTTCTTT; d_call: .; v_call: TRBV21-1; j_call: TRBJ1-1; clone_size: .
cdr3_aa: CASSEVRGANTEAFF; cdr3_nt: TGTGCCAGCAGTGAAGTTCGGGGGGCGAACACTGAAGCTTTCTTT; d_call: .; v_call: TRBV6-1; j_call: TRBJ1-1; clone_size: once
cdr3_aa: CASTSYRGGGYYGYTF; cdr3_nt: TGTGCCAGCACTAGTTACAGGGGAGGGGGGTACTATGGCTACACCTTC; d_call: TRBD1; v_call: TRBV28; j_call: TRBJ1-2; clone_size: few